This T cell receptor (beta chain) is drawn from a study of T cells in Graves' hyperthyroidism and ophthalmopathy. Lactation, pregnancy, other autoimmune disease or uncontrolled infection led to exclusion of patients. This clonotype was seen a handful of times. Amplification yielded TCR beta CDR3 regions, with RNA transcripts as the source. The HTBI primer set served for first-round RT-PCR of the TCR CDR3. TCRdb ran MiXCR on the multiplex PCR reads and lists one entry per CDR3 protein. The data show around 190,000 distinct CDR3 sequences, more than 15% seen once. The germline V and J ends were trimmed by 5 bases and 4 bases, with 12 bases remaining between them. CDR1 LNHDA and CDR2 SQIVND come from the germline V gene (reference sequence). CDR3 size: 13 residues.

This TCR came from a woman in her forties or fifties with Graves' hyperthyroidism. The chain combines TRBV19 with TRBJ2-7; D may be TRBD2 (5 bases). The sequenced sample consisted of blood. CDR3 protein: CASSFGNGYEQYF. The DNA for the CDR3 is TGTGCCAGTAGTTTCGGGAATGGGTACGAGCAGTACTTC.